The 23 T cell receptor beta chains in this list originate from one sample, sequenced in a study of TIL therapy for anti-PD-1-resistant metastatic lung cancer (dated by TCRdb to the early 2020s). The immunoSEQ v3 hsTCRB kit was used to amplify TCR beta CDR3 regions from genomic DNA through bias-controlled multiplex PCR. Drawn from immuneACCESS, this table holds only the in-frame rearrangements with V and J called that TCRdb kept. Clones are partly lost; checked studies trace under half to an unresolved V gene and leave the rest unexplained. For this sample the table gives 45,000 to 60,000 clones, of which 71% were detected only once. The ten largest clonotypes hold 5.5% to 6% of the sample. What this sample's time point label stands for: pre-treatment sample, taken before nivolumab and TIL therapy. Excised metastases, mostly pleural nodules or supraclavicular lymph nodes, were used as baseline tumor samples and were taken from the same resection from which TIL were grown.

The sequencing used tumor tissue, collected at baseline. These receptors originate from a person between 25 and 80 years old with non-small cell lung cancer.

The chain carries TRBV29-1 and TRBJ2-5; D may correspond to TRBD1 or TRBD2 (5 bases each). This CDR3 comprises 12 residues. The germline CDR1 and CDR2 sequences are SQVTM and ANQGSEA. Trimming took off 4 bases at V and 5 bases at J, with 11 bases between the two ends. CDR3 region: CSVVYWGETQYF. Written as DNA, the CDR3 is TGCAGCGTTGTCTACTGGGGGGAGACCCAGTACTTC.

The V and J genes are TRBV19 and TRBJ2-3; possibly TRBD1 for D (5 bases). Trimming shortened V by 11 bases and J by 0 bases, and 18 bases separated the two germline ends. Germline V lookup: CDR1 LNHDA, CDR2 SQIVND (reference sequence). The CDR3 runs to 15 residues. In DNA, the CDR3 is TGTGCCTCGAAAAGGCCGACAGAAAGCACAGATACGCAGTATTTT. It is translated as CASKRPTESTDTQYF.

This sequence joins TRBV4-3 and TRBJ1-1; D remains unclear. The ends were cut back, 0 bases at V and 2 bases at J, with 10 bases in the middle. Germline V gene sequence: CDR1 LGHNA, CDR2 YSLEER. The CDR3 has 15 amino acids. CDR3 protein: CASSQDARFNTEAFF. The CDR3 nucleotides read TGCGCCAGCAGCCAAGATGCCCGGTTCAACACTGAAGCTTTCTTT.

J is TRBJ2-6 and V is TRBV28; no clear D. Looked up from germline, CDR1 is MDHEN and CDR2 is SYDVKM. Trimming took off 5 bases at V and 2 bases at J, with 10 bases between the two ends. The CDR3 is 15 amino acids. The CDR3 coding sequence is TGTGCCAGCAGTGGAATTGGGACTGGGGCCAACGTCCTGACTTTC. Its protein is CASSGIGTGANVLTF.

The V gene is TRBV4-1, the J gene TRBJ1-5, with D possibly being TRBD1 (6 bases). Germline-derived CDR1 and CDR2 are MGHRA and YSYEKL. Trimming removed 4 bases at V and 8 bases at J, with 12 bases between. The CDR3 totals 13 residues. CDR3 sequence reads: CASSPTGSEPQHF. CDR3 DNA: TGCGCCAGCAGCCCGACAGGCAGTGAGCCCCAGCATTTT.

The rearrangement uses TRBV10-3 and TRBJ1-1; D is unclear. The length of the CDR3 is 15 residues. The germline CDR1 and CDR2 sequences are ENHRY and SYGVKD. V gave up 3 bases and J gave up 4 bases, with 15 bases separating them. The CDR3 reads CAISDTMGSSTEAFF. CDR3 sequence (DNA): TGTGCCATCAGTGATACTATGGGGTCTAGCACTGAAGCTTTCTTT.

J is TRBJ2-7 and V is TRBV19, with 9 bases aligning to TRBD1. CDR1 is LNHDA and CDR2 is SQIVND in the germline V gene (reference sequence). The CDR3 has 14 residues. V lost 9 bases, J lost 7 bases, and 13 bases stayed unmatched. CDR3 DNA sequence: TGTGCCAGCCAAAAAGGGACAGGGACGTGGGAGCAGTACTTC. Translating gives CASQKGTGTWEQYF.

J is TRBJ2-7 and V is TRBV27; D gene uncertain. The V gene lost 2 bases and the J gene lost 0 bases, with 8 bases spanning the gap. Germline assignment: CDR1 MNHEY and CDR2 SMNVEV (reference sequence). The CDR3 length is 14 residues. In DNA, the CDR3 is TGTGCCAGCAGTTTAGGTGGAAGCTCCTACGAGCAGTACTTC. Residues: CASSLGGSSYEQYF.

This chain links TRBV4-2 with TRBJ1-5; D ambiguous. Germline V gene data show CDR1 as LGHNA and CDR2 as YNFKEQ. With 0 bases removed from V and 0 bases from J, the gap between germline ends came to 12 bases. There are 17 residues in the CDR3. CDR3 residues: CASSQDLNNYSNQPQHF. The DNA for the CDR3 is TGTGCCAGCAGCCAAGATTTAAACAATTATAGCAATCAGCCCCAGCATTTT.

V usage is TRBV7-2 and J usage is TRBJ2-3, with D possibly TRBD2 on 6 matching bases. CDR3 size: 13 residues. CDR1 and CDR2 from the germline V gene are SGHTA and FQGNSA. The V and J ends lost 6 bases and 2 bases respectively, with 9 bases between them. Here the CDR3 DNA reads TGTGCCAGCAGTTCGGACTACACAGATACGCAGTATTTT. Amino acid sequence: CASSSDYTDTQYF. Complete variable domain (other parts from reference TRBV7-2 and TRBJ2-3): GAGVSQSPSNKVTEKGKDVELRCDPISGHTALYWYRQSLGQGLEFLIYFQGNSAPDKSGLPSDRFSAERTGGSVSTLTIQRTQQEDSAVYLCASSSDYTDTQYFGPGTRLTVL.

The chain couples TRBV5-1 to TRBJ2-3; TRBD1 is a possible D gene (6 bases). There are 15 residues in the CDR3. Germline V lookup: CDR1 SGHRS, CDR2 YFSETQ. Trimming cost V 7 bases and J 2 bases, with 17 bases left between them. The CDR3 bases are TGCGCCAGCCAACCGTTGGGACATAACACAGATACGCAGTATTTT. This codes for CASQPLGHNTDTQYF.

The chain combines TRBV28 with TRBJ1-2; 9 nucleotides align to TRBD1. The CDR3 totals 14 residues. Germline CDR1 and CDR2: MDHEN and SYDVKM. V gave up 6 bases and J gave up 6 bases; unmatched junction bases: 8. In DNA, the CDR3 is TGTGCCAGCAGCCGCCCGGACAGGGGACATGGCTACACCTTC. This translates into CASSRPDRGHGYTF.

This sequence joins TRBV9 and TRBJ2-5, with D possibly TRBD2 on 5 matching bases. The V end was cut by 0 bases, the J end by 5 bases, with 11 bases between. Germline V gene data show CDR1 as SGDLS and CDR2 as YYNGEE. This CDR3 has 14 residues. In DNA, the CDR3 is TGTGCCAGCAGCGTAGGTGGGAGACGGGAGACCCAGTACTTC. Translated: CASSVGGRRETQYF.

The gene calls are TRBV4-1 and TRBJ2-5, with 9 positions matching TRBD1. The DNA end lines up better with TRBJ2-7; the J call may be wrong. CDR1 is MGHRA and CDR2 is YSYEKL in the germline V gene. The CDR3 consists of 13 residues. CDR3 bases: TGCGCCAGCAGCCTCAGGGACAGGGACGAGCAGTACTTC. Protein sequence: CASSLRDRDEQYF.

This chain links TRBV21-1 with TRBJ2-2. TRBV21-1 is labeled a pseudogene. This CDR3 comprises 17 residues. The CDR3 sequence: CASSLGRGHRNTGELFF. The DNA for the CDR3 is TGTGCCAGCAGCCTAGGACGGGGGCACAGGAACACCGGGGAGCTGTTTTTT.

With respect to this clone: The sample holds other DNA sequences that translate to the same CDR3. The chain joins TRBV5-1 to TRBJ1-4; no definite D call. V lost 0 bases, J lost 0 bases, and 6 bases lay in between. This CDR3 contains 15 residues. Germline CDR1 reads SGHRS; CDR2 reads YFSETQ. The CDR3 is CASSLGTTTNEKLFF. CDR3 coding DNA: TGCGCCAGCAGCTTGGGAACAACAACTAATGAAAAACTGTTTTTT.

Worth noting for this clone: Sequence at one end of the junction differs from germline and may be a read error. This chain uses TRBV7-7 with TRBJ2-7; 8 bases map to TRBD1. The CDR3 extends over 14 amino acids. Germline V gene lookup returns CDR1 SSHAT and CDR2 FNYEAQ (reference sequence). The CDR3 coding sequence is TGTGCTAGCAGCTCCGGACAGGGCTCCTACGAGCAGTACTTC. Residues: CASSSGQGSYEQYF.

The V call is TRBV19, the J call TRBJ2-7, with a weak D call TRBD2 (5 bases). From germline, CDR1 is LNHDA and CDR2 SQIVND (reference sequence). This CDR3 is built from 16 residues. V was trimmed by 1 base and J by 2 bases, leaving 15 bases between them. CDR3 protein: CASSIVPGSRAYEQYF. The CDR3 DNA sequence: TGTGCCAGTAGTATAGTCCCGGGGAGTAGGGCCTACGAGCAGTACTTC.

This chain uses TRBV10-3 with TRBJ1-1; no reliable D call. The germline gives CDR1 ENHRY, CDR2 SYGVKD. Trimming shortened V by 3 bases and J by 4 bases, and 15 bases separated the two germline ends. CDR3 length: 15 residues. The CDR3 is CAISELGEIGTEAFF. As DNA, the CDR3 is TGTGCCATCAGTGAACTTGGGGAGATTGGCACTGAAGCTTTCTTT.

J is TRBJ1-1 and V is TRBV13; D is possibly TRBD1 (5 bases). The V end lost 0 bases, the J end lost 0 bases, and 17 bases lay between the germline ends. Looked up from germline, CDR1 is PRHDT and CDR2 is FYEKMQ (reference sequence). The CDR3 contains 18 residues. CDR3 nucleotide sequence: TGTGCCAGCAGCTTAGGAACGGTCGGGGGATGGATGAACACTGAAGCTTTCTTT. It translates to CASSLGTVGGWMNTEAFF.

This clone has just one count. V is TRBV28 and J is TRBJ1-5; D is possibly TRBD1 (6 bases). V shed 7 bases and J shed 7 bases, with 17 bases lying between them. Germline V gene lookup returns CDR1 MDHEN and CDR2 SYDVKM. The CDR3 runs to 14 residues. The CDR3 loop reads CASKGGAGVQPQHF. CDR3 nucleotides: TGTGCCAGCAAGGGGGGCGCAGGGGTCCAGCCCCAGCATTTT.

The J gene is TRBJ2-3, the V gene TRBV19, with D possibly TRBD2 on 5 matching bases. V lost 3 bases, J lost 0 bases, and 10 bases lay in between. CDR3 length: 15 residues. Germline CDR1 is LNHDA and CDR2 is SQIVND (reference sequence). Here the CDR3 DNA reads TGTGCCAGTAGTATGGGGAGACGGAGCACAGATACGCAGTATTTT. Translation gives CASSMGRRSTDTQYF.

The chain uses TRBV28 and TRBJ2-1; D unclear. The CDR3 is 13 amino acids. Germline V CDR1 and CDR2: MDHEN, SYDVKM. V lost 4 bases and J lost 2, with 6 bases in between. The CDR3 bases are TGTGCCAGCAGTTCACAGACCTACAATGAGCAGTTCTTC. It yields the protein CASSSQTYNEQFF.